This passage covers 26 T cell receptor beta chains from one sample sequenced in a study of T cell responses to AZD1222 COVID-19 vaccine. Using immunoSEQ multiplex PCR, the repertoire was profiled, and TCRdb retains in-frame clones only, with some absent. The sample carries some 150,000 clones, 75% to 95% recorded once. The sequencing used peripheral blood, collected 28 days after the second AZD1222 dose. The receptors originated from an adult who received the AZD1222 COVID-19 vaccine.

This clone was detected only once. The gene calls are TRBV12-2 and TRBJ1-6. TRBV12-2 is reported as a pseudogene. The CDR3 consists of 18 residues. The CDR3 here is CASRLWDRGDSFNSPLHF. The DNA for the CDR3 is TGTGCAAGTCGCTTATGGGATCGGGGGGACAGCTTTAATTCACCCCTCCACTTT.

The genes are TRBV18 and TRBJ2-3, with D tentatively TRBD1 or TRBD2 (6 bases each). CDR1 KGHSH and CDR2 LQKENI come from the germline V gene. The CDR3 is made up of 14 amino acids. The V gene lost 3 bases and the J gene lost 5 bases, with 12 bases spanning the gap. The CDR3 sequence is CASSPLQGGDTQYF. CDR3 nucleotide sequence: TGTGCCAGCTCACCGTTACAGGGAGGAGATACGCAGTATTTT.

Here the CDR3 DNA reads TGTGCCAGTAGTTCTCTCTACGAGCAGTACTTC. Its protein product is CASSSLYEQYF. The chain recombines TRBV19 with TRBJ2-7; D is unresolved. Germline loops: CDR1 LNHDA, CDR2 SQIVND (reference sequence). CDR3 length: 11 amino acids. With 5 bases removed from V and 3 bases from J, the gap between germline ends came to 5 bases.

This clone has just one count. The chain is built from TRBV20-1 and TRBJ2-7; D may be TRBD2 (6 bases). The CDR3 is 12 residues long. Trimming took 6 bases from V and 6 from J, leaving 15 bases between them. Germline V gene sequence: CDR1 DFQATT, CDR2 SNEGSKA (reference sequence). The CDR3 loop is CSASTTRVEQYF. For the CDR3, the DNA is TGCAGTGCCAGTACGACTAGAGTCGAGCAGTACTTC.

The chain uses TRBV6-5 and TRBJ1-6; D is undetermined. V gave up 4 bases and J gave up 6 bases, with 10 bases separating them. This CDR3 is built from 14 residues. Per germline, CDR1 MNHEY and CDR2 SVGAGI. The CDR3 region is CASSFSGGNSPLHF. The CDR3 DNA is TGTGCCAGCAGTTTCAGCGGAGGTAATTCACCCCTCCACTTT.

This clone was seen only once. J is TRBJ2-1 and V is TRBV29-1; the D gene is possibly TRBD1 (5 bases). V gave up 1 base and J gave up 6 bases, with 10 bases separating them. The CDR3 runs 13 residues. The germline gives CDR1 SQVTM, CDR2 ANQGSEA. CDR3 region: CSVEATQGNEQFF. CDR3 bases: TGCAGCGTTGAAGCAACCCAGGGCAATGAGCAGTTCTTC.

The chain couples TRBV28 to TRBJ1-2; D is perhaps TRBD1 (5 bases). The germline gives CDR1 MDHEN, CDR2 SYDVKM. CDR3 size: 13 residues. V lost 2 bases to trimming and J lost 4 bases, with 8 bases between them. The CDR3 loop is CASSLGQGYGYTF. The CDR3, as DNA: TGTGCCAGCAGTTTAGGGCAGGGCTATGGCTACACCTTC.

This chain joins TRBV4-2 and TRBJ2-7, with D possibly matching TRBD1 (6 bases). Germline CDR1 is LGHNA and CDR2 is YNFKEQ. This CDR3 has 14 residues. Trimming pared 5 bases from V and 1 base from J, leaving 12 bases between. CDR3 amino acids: CASSYSGESYEQYF. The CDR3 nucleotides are TGTGCCAGCAGCTATTCAGGGGAATCCTACGAGCAGTACTTC.

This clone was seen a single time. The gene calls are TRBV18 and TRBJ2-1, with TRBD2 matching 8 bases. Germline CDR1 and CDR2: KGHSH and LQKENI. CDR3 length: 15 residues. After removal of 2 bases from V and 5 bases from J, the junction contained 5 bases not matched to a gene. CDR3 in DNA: TGTGCCAGCTCACCAGGCAGCGGGAGTAACAATGAGCAGTTCTTC. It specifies CASSPGSGSNNEQFF.

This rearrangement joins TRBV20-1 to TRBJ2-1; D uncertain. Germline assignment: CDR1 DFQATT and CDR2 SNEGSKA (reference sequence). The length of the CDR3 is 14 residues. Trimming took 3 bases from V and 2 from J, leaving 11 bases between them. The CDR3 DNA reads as TGCAGTGCTAGTCTCCCTGACCCCTACAATGAGCAGTTCTTC. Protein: CSASLPDPYNEQFF.

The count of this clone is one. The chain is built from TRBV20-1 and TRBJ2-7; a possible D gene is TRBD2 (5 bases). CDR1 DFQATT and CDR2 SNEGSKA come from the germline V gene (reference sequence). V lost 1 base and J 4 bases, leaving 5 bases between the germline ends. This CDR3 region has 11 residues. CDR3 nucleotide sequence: TGCAGTGCTAGAGGGACTTACGAGCAGTACTTC. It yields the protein CSARGTYEQYF.

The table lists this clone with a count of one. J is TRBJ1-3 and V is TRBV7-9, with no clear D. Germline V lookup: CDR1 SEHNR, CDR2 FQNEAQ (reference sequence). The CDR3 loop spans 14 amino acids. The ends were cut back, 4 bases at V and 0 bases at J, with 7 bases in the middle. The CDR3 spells CASSSQASGNTIYF. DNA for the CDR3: TGTGCCAGCAGCTCCCAGGCCTCTGGAAACACCATATATTTT. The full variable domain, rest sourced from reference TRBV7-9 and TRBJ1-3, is DTGVSQNPRHKITKRGQNVTFRCDPISEHNRLYWYRQTLGQGPEFLTYFQNEAQLEKSRLLSDRFSAERPKGSFSTLEIQRTEQGDSAMYLCASSSQASGNTIYFGEGSWLTVV.

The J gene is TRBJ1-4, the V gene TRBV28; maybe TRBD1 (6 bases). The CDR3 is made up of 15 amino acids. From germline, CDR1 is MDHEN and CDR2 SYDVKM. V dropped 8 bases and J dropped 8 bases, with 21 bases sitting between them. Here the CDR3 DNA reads TGTGCCAGCGGACCGTCAGGGGCTCGGTCGGAAAAACTGTTTTTT. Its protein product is CASGPSGARSEKLFF.

This chain's CDR3 is CASSPTGGSSRETQYF. Written as DNA, the CDR3 is TGTGCCAGCTCCCCTACAGGGGGCAGTTCAAGGGAGACCCAGTACTTC. This sequence joins TRBV18 and TRBJ2-5; 9 bases are a match to TRBD1. There are 16 residues in the CDR3. V lost 6 bases to trimming and J lost 5 bases; unmatched junction nucleotides: 13. Per the germline V gene, CDR1 is KGHSH and CDR2 is LQKENI. Based on the CDR3 plus reference TRBV18 and TRBJ2-5, the full variable domain is NAGVMQNPRHLVRRRGQEARLRCSPMKGHSHVYWYRQLPEEGLKFMVYLQKENIIDESGMPKERFSAEFPKEGPSILRIQQVVRGDSAAYFCASSPTGGSSRETQYFGPGTRLLVL.

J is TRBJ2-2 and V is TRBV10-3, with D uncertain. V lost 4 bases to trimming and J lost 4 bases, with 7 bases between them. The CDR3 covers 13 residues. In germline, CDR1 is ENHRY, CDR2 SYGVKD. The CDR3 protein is CAISGRPTGELFF. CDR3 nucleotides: TGTGCCATCAGTGGCAGACCCACCGGGGAGCTGTTTTTT.

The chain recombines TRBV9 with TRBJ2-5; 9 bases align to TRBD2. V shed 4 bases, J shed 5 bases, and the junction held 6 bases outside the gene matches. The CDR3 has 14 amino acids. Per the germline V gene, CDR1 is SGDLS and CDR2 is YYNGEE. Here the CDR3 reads CASSPLAGRETQYF. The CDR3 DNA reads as TGTGCCAGCAGCCCCCTAGCGGGAAGGGAGACCCAGTACTTC.

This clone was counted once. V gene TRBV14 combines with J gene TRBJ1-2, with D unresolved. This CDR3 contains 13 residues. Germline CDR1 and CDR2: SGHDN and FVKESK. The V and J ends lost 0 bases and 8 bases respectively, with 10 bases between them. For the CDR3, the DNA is TGTGCCAGCAGCCAAGATCTCGAAGGGGGCTACACCTTC. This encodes CASSQDLEGGYTF.

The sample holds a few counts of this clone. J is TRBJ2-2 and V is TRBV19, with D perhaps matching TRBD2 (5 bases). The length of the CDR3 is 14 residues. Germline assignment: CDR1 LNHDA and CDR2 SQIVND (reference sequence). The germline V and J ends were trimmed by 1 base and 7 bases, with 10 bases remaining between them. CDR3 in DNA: TGTGCCAGTAGTATAGGGGCGGGTAGCGGGGAGCTGTTTTTT. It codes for CASSIGAGSGELFF.

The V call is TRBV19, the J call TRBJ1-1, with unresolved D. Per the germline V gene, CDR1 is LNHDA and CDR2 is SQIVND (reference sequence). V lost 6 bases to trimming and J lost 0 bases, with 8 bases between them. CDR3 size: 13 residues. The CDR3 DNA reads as TGTGCCAGTAGAGGTAAATTGAACACTGAAGCTTTCTTT. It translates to CASRGKLNTEAFF.

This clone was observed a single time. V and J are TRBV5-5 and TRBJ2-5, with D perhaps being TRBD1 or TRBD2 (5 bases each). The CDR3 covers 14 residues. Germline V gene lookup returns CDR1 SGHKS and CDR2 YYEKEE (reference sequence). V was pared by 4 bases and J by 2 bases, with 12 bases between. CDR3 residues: CASSPGRVQETQYF. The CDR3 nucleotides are TGTGCCAGCAGCCCGGGGCGGGTACAAGAGACCCAGTACTTC.

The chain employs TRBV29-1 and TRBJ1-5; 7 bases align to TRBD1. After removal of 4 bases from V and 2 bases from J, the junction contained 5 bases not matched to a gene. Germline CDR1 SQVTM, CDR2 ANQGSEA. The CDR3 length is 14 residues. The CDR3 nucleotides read TGCAGCGTTGGACAGGGAATCGGCAATCAGCCCCAGCATTTT. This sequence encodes CSVGQGIGNQPQHF.

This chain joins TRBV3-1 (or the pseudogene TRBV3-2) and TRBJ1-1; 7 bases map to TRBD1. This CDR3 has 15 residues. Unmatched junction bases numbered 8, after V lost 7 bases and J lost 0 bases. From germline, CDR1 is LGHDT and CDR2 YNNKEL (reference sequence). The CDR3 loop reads CASKTGIGLNTEAFF. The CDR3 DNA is TGTGCCAGCAAGACAGGGATAGGCCTGAACACTGAAGCTTTCTTT.

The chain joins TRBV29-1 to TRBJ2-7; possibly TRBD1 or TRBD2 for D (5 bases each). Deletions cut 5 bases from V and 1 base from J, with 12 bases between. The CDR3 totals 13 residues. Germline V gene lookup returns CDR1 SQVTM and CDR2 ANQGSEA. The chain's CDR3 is CSVLRDDSYEQYF. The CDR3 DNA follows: TGCAGCGTTTTACGGGACGATTCCTACGAGCAGTACTTC.

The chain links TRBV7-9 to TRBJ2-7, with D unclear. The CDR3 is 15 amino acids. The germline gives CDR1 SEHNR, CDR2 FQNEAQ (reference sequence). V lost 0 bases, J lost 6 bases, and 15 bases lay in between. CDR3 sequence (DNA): TGTGCCAGCAGCTTAGCGACGGGCAGGACCCTCGAGCAGTACTTC. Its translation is CASSLATGRTLEQYF.

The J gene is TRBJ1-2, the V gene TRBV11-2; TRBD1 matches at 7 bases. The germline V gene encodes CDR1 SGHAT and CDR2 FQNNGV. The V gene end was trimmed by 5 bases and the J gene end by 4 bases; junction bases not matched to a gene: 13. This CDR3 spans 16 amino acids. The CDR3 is CASSLTTGVGSYGYTF. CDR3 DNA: TGTGCCAGCAGCCTAACAACAGGGGTGGGGAGCTATGGCTACACCTTC.

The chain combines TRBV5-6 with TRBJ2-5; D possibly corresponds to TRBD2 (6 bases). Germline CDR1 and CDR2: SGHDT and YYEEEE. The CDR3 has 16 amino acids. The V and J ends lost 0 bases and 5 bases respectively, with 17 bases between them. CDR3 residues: CASSLALAPPRETQYF. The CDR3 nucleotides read TGTGCCAGCAGCTTGGCCCTAGCGCCCCCCCGGGAGACCCAGTACTTC.